These T cell receptor beta chains were read from a single sample in a study of blood T cell repertoires in COVID-19. Profiled with immunoSEQ multiplex PCR; TCRdb holds only in-frame clones, not every one. This sample has about 320,000 clones, with roughly 90% found just once. The sequenced material came from peripheral blood. Source of these receptors: a man between 18 and 29 years old who had recovered from COVID-19. Both conserved end residues are part of each CDR3. The D gene is left open where the match is weak. The listing skips clone size in some rows; elsewhere it reads once, few, many or a size class.

j_call	d_call	clone_size	v_call	cdr3_nt	cdr3_aa
TRBJ2-1	-	-	TRBV5-1	TGCGCCAGCGAGTCAGGGGTTGGGTCCTACAATGAGCAGTTCTTC	CASESGVGSYNEQFF
TRBJ1-4	-	-	TRBV27	TGTGCCAGCAGTTTCGACAGGAGCAATGAAAAACTGTTTTTT	CASSFDRSNEKLFF
TRBJ1-1	-	-	TRBV2	TGTGCCAGACAAGGGGGGGGGACTGAAGCTTTCTTT	CARQGGGTEAFF
TRBJ1-1	-	-	TRBV19	TGTGCCAGTAGTATAGTTAACAGAGTCACTGAAGCTTTCTTT	CASSIVNRVTEAFF
TRBJ1-4	TRBD1	-	TRBV4-3	TGCGCCAGCAGCCAAGAGCCGGGACAGGGGAGTGAAAAACTGTTTTTT	CASSQEPGQGSEKLFF
TRBJ2-1	TRBD1	-	TRBV7-2	TGTGCCAGCAGCCACGAAGGACAGGGTTTCGATGAGCAGTTCTTC	CASSHEGQGFDEQFF
TRBJ2-7	TRBD2	-	TRBV19	TGTGCCAGTAGTATGGGAACCGGGACTACCGGCTACGAGCAGTACTTC	CASSMGTGTTGYEQYF
TRBJ2-4	-	-	TRBV27	TGTGCCAGCACCTCTAGCGTTGGAGACATTCAGTACTTC	CASTSSVGDIQYF
TRBJ2-7	-	-	TRBV12-3/TRBV12-4	TGTGCCAGCAGTTTCGGCTACGAGCAGTACTTC	CASSFGYEQYF
TRBJ1-3	-	-	TRBV7-2	TGTGCCAGCAGCTTTACTGGCGGGGACACCATATATTTT	CASSFTGGDTIYF
TRBJ2-3	TRBD1	-	TRBV18	TGTGCCAGCTCACCGGGGAAAACAGGGGGCATTGATACGCAGTATTTT	CASSPGKTGGIDTQYF
TRBJ2-2	TRBD1	-	TRBV27	TGTGCCAGCAGTTTGCCCGGGACAGGGGGCTATACCGGGGAGCTGTTTTTT	CASSLPGTGGYTGELFF
TRBJ1-4	-	-	TRBV7-8	TGTGCCAGCAGTTTAACGGACAGACCCAATGAAAAACTGTTTTTT	CASSLTDRPNEKLFF
TRBJ1-2	TRBD1	-	TRBV7-9	TGTGCCAGCAGCGCCGGACAGGGGAACTATGGCTACACCTTC	CASSAGQGNYGYTF
TRBJ2-5	-	once	TRBV4-1	TGCGCCAGCAGCCAAGATCAGAACCAAGAGACCCAGTACTTC	CASSQDQNQETQYF
TRBJ2-3	-	-	TRBV6-5	TGTGCCAGCGGGGAGACCCTGGGAGATACGCAGTATTTT	CASGETLGDTQYF
TRBJ2-3	TRBD2	-	TRBV6-5	TGTGCCAGCAGTCGACTAGCGGGAGATACGCAGTATTTT	CASSRLAGDTQYF
TRBJ1-1	TRBD1	-	TRBV12-3/TRBV12-4	TGTGCCAGCAGACTTACAGGGGGCTGGGAAGCTTTCTTT	CASRLTGGWEAFF
TRBJ1-1	TRBD1	-	TRBV6-1	TGTGCCAGCAGTGAAACAGGGGGCAATGAAGCTTTCTTT	CASSETGGNEAFF
TRBJ1-3	-	-	TRBV7-3	TGTGCCAGCAGCTTAACCCCACGGGGTTCAGGAAACACCATATATTTT	CASSLTPRGSGNTIYF
TRBJ1-2	TRBD1	-	TRBV7-3	TGTGCCAGCAGCCCTAGACAGGGGTTGGGCGGCTACACCTTC	CASSPRQGLGGYTF
TRBJ2-7	-	few	TRBV6-6	TGTGCCAGCAGTTACTCGCAGGGCGAGCAGTACTTC	CASSYSQGEQYF
TRBJ2-7	-	-	TRBV10-1	TGCGCCAGCAGTGAGGCCAGCTCCTACGAGCAGTACTTC	CASSEASSYEQYF
TRBJ1-2	TRBD1	-	TRBV2	TGTGCCAGCAGCGCTACATGGGGGACAGGGGGTCTCTATGGCTACACCTTC	CASSATWGTGGLYGYTF
TRBJ2-1	-	-	TRBV5-1	TGCGCCAGCAGCTTGGAGAGAGTAAAATACAATGAGCAGTTCTTC	CASSLERVKYNEQFF
TRBJ1-5	-	-	TRBV10-2	TGCGCCAGCAGTGAAGGGGGGGCCCTCAATCAGCCCCAGCATTTT	CASSEGGALNQPQHF
TRBJ2-3	-	-	TRBV3-1/TRBV3-2	TGTGCCAGCAGCCAAGGACCCCGGGACTTCACAGATACGCAGTATTTT	CASSQGPRDFTDTQYF
TRBJ1-5	-	-	TRBV5-1	TGCGCCAGCAGCTTTATGACAGGTTATCAGCCCCAGCATTTT	CASSFMTGYQPQHF
TRBJ1-1	-	-	TRBV10-3	TGTGCCATCCGCGGAGGGATCACTGAAGCTTTCTTT	CAIRGGITEAFF
TRBJ2-7	-	-	TRBV30	TGTGCCTGGAGTCTAGATAGCGAGCAGTACTTC	CAWSLDSEQYF
TRBJ1-1	-	-	TRBV11-2	TGTGCCAGCAGCTCACAGTCCAAAGCTTTCTTT	CASSSQSKAFF
TRBJ1-1	TRBD1	-	TRBV9	TGTGCCAGCAGCGTAGGGACAGGGGGCACTGAAGCTTTCTTT	CASSVGTGGTEAFF
TRBJ2-1	TRBD2	-	TRBV7-2	TGTGCCAGCAGGGGACTAGCGGGGGGTTCATACAATGAGCAGTTCTTC	CASRGLAGGSYNEQFF
TRBJ1-4	TRBD1	-	TRBV19	TGTGCCAGTAGTATACCGGACAGGATTGAAAAACTGTTTTTT	CASSIPDRIEKLFF
TRBJ1-4	TRBD1	-	TRBV3-1/TRBV3-2	TGTGCCAGCAGCCACCAGGGGGCTTTTGAAAAACTGTTTTTT	CASSHQGAFEKLFF
TRBJ1-6	TRBD1	-	TRBV6-2/TRBV6-3	TGTGCCAGCAGCCCGACAGGGAATAATTCACCCCTCCACTTT	CASSPTGNNSPLHF
TRBJ2-3	-	-	TRBV27	TGTGCCAGCAGTTTATTTAGCGCTGGGCTTGCCCCAGATACGCAGTATTTT	CASSLFSAGLAPDTQYF
TRBJ2-1	TRBD1	-	TRBV12-3/TRBV12-4	TGTGCCAGCAGTTGGACAGGGACTGGCGAGCAGTTCTTC	CASSWTGTGEQFF
TRBJ1-1	TRBD1	-	TRBV10-3	TGTGCCATCAGTGGTCTCGCAGGGGGCCGGACTGAAGCTTTCTTT	CAISGLAGGRTEAFF
TRBJ2-1	-	few	TRBV7-9	TGTGCCAGCGGCCCAGGGGCGCGGTCCTACAATGAGCAGTTCTTC	CASGPGARSYNEQFF
TRBJ2-1	TRBD2	-	TRBV5-1	TGCGCCAGCAGCCTTCTAGCGGGCTACAATGAGCAGTTCTTC	CASSLLAGYNEQFF
TRBJ1-5	-	-	TRBV7-2	TGTGCCAGCAGCTTAGGACCCGGGGAGGAAGGCAATCAGCCCCAGCATTTT	CASSLGPGEEGNQPQHF
TRBJ2-1	-	-	TRBV2	TGTGCCAGCAGCCTACCGCTGACTTTGGGCAATGAGCAGTTCTTC	CASSLPLTLGNEQFF
TRBJ2-7	TRBD1	-	TRBV7-2	TGTGCCAGCAGCACCCGGGACAGGGCCGACGAGCAGTACTTC	CASSTRDRADEQYF
TRBJ1-1	-	few	TRBV5-6	TGTGCCAGCAGCTTGGTCGGGGTCGGAGCTTTCTTT	CASSLVGVGAFF
TRBJ1-4	-	-	TRBV20-1	TGCAGTGCTAGTACCGGAGCAGGCGAGGGTGAAAAACTGTTTTTT	CSASTGAGEGEKLFF
TRBJ2-2	TRBD1	-	TRBV5-1	TGCGCCAGCAGCGTCGGGACAGGTATCACCGGGGAGCTGTTTTTT	CASSVGTGITGELFF
TRBJ1-1	-	-	TRBV3-1/TRBV3-2	TGTGCCAGCAGCCACCCCAGCACTGAAGCTTTCTTT	CASSHPSTEAFF
TRBJ2-2	-	-	TRBV30	TGTGCCTGGAGTGGGCCAGCCGGGGAGCTGTTTTTT	CAWSGPAGELFF
TRBJ2-2	TRBD1	once	TRBV11-3	TGTGCCAGCAGGGACAGGGGAAACACCGGGGAGCTGTTTTTT	CASRDRGNTGELFF
TRBJ2-1	TRBD2	-	TRBV10-3	TGTGCCATCAGTGTAGGACTAGCGGGAAAGAATGAGCAGTTCTTC	CAISVGLAGKNEQFF
TRBJ1-2	TRBD1	-	TRBV2	TGTGCCAGCAGCCTCACAGGGGCGTTCTATGGCTACACCTTC	CASSLTGAFYGYTF
TRBJ1-5	-	-	TRBV12-5	TGTGCTAGTGGTTTGCCAATAGGCAATCAGCCCCAGCATTTT	CASGLPIGNQPQHF
TRBJ2-1	-	-	TRBV24-1	TGTGCCACCAGTGTCGCAGGGTGGGATGAGCAGTTCTTC	CATSVAGWDEQFF
TRBJ2-7	-	-	TRBV6-5	-	CASSSSTVAAYEQYF
TRBJ1-5	-	-	TRBV7-9	TGTGCCAGCAGCTTATCCTATAGCAATCAGCCCCAGCATTTT	CASSLSYSNQPQHF